This T cell receptor beta chain was identified during a study of blood T cell repertoires in COVID-19. Background on the study: Specimens from acute and convalescent COVID-19 originated in the United States, Italy and Spain. PBMCs, B-cell-depleted T cells, or T cells were the source of the cDNA or gDNA that made up the material.

Authors' processing steps: Scientists estimated how many nucleated cells there were by amplifying reference gene primers. Repertoires were generated with immunoSEQ multiplex PCR, while TCRdb's copy carries only in-frame clones and drops some. D and trimming come from the DNA, and the V and J calls and clone size come from that table. The repertoire holds about 120,000 clones, about 86% seen once, with more than 2% in the top ten. Trimming left V 5 bases short and J 2 bases short, with 16 bases between. The CDR3 totals 15 residues. Germline loops: CDR1 SGHTA, CDR2 FQGNSA. This sequence originates from a woman aged 50 to 65 with acute or convalescent COVID-19. The material sequenced was peripheral blood. The genes are TRBV7-2 and TRBJ2-7; maybe TRBD1 (6 bases). This CDR3 is CASSQGGSDTYEQYF. DNA of the CDR3: TGTGCCAGCAGCCAAGGGGGTAGTGACACCTACGAGCAGTACTTC.